This T cell receptor (beta chain) is drawn from a study of control samples from healthy donors and cancer patients. This CDR3 has 11 residues. CDR1 is SEHNR and CDR2 is FQNEAQ in the germline V gene (reference sequence). V was shortened by 7 bases and J by 6 bases, with 8 bases between the two germline ends. Assay used: immunoSEQ multiplex PCR; TCRdb lists only in-frame clones, some missing. The sample consists of roughly 86,000 clones, 90% of them appearing once. Sample: blood. J is TRBJ2-3 and V is TRBV7-9; the D gene is possibly TRBD2 (5 bases). This TCR was recovered from a woman in her late teens or twenties in good health. This CDR3 reads CASILGDTQYF. CDR3 DNA sequence: TGTGCCAGCATACTAGGGGATACGCAGTATTTT.